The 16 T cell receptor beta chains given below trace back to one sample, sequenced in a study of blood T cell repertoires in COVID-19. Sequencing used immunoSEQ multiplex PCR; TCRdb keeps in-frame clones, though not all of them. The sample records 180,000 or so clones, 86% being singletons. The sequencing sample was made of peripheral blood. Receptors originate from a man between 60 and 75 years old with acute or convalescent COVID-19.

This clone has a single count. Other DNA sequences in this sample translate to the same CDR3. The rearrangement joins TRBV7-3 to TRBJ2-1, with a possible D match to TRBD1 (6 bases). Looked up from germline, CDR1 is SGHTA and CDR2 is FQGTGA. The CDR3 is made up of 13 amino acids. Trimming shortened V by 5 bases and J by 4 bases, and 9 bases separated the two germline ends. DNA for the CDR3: TGTGCCAGCAGCCCCGGGACATACAATGAGCAGTTCTTC. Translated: CASSPGTYNEQFF. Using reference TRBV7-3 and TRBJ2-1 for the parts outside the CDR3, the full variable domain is GAGVSQTPSNKVTEKGKYVELRCDPISGHTALYWYRQSLGQGPEFLIYFQGTGAADDSGLPNDRFFAVRPEGSVSTLKIQRTERGDSAVYLCASSPGTYNEQFFGPGTRLTVL.

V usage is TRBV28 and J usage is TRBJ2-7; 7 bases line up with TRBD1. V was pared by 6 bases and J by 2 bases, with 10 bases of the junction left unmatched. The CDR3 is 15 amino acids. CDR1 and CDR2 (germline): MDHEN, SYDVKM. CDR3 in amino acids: CASSSQGDSPYEQYF. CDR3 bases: TGTGCCAGCAGCTCCCAGGGGGACAGTCCCTACGAGCAGTACTTC.

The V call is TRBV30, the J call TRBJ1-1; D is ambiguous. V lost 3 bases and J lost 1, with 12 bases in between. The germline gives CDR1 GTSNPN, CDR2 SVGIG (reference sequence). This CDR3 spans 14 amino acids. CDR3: CAWRRYYPNTEAFF. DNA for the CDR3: TGTGCCTGGAGGCGGTACTACCCGAACACTGAAGCTTTCTTT.

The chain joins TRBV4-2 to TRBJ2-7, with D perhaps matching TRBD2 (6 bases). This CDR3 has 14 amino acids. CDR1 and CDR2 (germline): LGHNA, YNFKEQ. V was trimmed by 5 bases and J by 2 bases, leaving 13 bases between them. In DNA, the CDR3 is TGTGCCAGCAGCGGCGGCGGGGCTGCCTACGAGCAGTACTTC. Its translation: CASSGGGAAYEQYF.

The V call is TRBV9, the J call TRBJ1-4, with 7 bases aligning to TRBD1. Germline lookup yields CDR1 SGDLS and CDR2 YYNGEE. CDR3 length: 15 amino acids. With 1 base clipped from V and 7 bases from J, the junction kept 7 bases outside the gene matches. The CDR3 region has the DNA TGTGCCAGCAGCGTAACCGGGACAGTAGGTGAAAAACTGTTTTTT. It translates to CASSVTGTVGEKLFF.

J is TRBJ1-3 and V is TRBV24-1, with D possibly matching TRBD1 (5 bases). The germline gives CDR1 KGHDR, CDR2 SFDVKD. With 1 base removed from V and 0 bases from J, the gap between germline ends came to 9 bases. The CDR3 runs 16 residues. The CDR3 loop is CATSDFRVSSGNTIYF. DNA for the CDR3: TGTGCCACCAGTGATTTCAGGGTAAGCTCTGGAAACACCATATATTTT.

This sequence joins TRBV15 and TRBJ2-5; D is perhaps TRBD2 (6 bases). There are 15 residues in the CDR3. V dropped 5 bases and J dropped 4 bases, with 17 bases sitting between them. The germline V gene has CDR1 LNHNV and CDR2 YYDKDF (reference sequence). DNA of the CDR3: TGTGCCACCAGCCCCCGTAGGGCCGGGGGAGAGACCCAGTACTTC. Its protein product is CATSPRRAGGETQYF.

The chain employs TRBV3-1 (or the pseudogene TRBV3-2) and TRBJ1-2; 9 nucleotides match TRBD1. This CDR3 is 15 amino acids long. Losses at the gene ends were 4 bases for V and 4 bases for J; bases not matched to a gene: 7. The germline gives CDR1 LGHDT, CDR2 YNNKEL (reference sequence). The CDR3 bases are TGTGCCAGCAGCCGGCGGACAGGGGACCTCTATGGCTACACCTTC. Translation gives CASSRRTGDLYGYTF.

Here the CDR3 DNA reads TGTGCCAGCAGTCCGGGGACAGGGACACTCTCCCGGGCCAACGTCCTGACTTTC. Amino acid sequence: CASSPGTGTLSRANVLTF. The rearrangement uses TRBV28 and TRBJ2-6, with 9 nucleotides matching TRBD1. The CDR3 length is 18 residues. J gave up 5 bases and V 5 bases, and 13 bases lay outside the gene matches. Germline assignment: CDR1 MDHEN and CDR2 SYDVKM.

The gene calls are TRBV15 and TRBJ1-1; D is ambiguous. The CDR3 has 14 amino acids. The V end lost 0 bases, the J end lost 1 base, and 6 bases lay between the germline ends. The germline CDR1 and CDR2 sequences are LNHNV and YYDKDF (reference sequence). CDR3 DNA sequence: TGTGCCACCAGCAGAGATCAGGCGAACACTGAAGCTTTCTTT. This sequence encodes CATSRDQANTEAFF.

The CDR3 sequence: CASSFLASDTQYF. CDR3 sequence (DNA): TGTGCCAGCAGCTTCCTGGCTAGCGACACCCAGTACTTC. The rearrangement joins TRBV13 to TRBJ2-5; the D gene is possibly TRBD2 (6 bases). Trimming removed 3 bases from V and 8 bases from J, with 13 bases in between. The CDR3 is 13 residues long. Germline V CDR1 and CDR2: PRHDT, FYEKMQ (reference sequence).

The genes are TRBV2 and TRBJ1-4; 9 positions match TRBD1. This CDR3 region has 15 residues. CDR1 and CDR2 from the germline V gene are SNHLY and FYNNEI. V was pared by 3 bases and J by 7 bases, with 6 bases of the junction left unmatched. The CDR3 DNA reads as TGTGCCAGCAGTGAGGGGACAGGGAGAACTGAAAAACTGTTTTTT. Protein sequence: CASSEGTGRTEKLFF. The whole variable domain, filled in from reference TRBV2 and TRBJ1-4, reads EPEVTQTPSHQVTQMGQEVILRCVPISNHLYFYWYRQILGQKVEFLVSFYNNEISEKSEIFDDQFSVERPDGSNFTLKIRSTKLEDSAMYFCASSEGTGRTEKLFFGSGTQLSVL.

The CDR3 nucleotides are TGTGCCAGCGGCTCAGGGGTCGGATATGGCTACACCTTC. The encoded protein is CASGSGVGYGYTF. V usage is TRBV2 and J usage is TRBJ1-2; D perhaps matches TRBD1 (6 bases). The germline V gene encodes CDR1 SNHLY and CDR2 FYNNEI. The CDR3 extends over 13 amino acids. Trimming stripped 8 bases from V and 5 bases from J, with 15 bases between.

In DNA form, the CDR3 reads TGTGCCAGCAGCGTCGAGACAGGGGTCGAGACCCAGTACTTC. Encoded protein: CASSVETGVETQYF. The chain uses TRBV9 and TRBJ2-5; 8 nucleotides agree with TRBD1. After removal of 2 bases from V and 5 bases from J, the junction contained 5 bases not matched to a gene. This CDR3 is built from 14 residues. Per germline, CDR1 SGDLS and CDR2 YYNGEE.

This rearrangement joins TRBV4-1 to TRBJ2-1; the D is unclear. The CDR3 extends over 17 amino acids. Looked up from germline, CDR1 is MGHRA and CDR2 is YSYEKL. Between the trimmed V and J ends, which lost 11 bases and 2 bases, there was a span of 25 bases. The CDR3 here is CASRRPPGQDPYNEQFF. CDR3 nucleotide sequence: TGCGCCTCCCGCCGGCCGCCGGGTCAAGACCCCTACAATGAGCAGTTCTTC.

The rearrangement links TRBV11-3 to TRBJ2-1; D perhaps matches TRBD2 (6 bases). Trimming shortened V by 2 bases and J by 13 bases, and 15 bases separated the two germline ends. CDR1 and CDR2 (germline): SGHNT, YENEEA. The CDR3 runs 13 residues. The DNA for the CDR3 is TGTGCCAGCAGCTTAAACATACTTGGACTACAGTTCTTC. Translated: CASSLNILGLQFF.